These 17 T cell receptor beta chains originate from one sample sequenced in a study of OX40 agonist ivuxolimab in advanced cancers. Method: immunoSEQ multiplex PCR; TCRdb's copy keeps in-frame clones and lacks some. The table lists 35,000 to 55,000 clones, under 90% of them singletons, with around 9.3% in the top ten. This material consisted of CD4+ or CD8+ T cells sorted from blood, taken in a trial of the OX40 agonist ivuxolimab. These receptors came from an adult with an advanced solid tumor such as melanoma, head and neck, liver or kidney cancer.

This clone turned up a few times. The chain uses TRBV18 and TRBJ2-7; 7 bases are shared with TRBD1. The V gene end was trimmed by 6 bases and the J gene end by 2 bases; junction bases not matched to a gene: 10. This CDR3 comprises 15 residues. Per the germline V gene, CDR1 is KGHSH and CDR2 is LQKENI. The CDR3 here is CASSLSGQTAYEQYF. In DNA, the CDR3 is TGTGCCAGCTCCCTTTCGGGACAGACCGCCTACGAGCAGTACTTC.

The gene calls are TRBV19 and TRBJ1-6; maybe TRBD1 (6 bases). With 3 bases removed from V and 8 bases from J, the gap between germline ends came to 14 bases. The germline V gene has CDR1 LNHDA and CDR2 SQIVND (reference sequence). This CDR3 comprises 15 residues. Written as DNA, the CDR3 is TGTGCCAGTAGTATCGGAGGACAGCTCTATTCACCCCTCCACTTT. Translated, it gives CASSIGGQLYSPLHF.

The chain is built from TRBV28 and TRBJ1-1; D not resolved. The CDR3 extends over 14 amino acids. V dropped 5 bases and J dropped 1 base, with 11 bases sitting between them. The germline V gene has CDR1 MDHEN and CDR2 SYDVKM. CDR3 bases: TGTGCCAGCAGTCCTGGTCGGGGGAACACTGAAGCTTTCTTT. Translated, it gives CASSPGRGNTEAFF.

The rearrangement links TRBV11-1 to TRBJ2-2, with D possibly being TRBD2 (5 bases). V was shortened by 4 bases and J by 5 bases, with 17 bases between the two germline ends. The germline V gene has CDR1 SGHAT and CDR2 FQDESV (reference sequence). The CDR3 length is 16 residues. The CDR3 sequence: CASSSPSSPGTGELFF. The CDR3 bases are TGTGCCAGCAGCTCTCCTAGCTCTCCCGGGACCGGGGAGCTGTTTTTT.

V usage is TRBV2 and J usage is TRBJ2-5, with TRBD1 as a possible D gene (6 bases). The CDR3 totals 14 residues. Germline V gene data show CDR1 as SNHLY and CDR2 as FYNNEI. V was cut by 8 bases and J by 2 bases, with 15 bases left in between. The CDR3 nucleotides are TGTGCCAGCGGATTACAGGGTGGGCAAGAGACCCAGTACTTC. Residues: CASGLQGGQETQYF.

The chain carries TRBV2 and TRBJ2-2; D might be TRBD1 (5 bases). Trimming stripped 4 bases from V and 0 bases from J, with 9 bases between. This CDR3 is built from 15 residues. CDR1 is SNHLY, CDR2 FYNNEI, per germline. CDR3 in amino acids: CASSGDSANTGELFF. CDR3 DNA: TGTGCCAGCAGTGGAGACAGCGCGAACACCGGGGAGCTGTTTTTT. The whole variable domain, remainder taken from reference TRBV2 and TRBJ2-2, is EPEVTQTPSHQVTQMGQEVILRCVPISNHLYFYWYRQILGQKVEFLVSFYNNEISEKSEIFDDQFSVERPDGSNFTLKIRSTKLEDSAMYFCASSGDSANTGELFFGEGSRLTVL.

The chain carries TRBV5-1 and TRBJ2-7, with 8 bases matching TRBD1. CDR3 size: 14 residues. The V gene's germline CDR1 is SGHRS and CDR2 YFSETQ. V lost 0 bases to trimming and J lost 7 bases; unmatched junction nucleotides: 6. CDR3 sequence: CASSLETGDGEQYF. CDR3 nucleotides: TGCGCCAGCAGCTTGGAGACAGGGGACGGGGAGCAGTACTTC. The full variable domain, its missing parts supplied by reference TRBV5-1 and TRBJ2-7, is KAGVTQTPRYLIKTRGQQVTLSCSPISGHRSVSWYQQTPGQGLQFLFEYFSETQRNKGNFPGRFSGRQFSNSRSEMNVSTLELGDSALYLCASSLETGDGEQYFGPGTRLTVT.

V gene TRBV19 combines with J gene TRBJ2-5; TRBD1 agrees at 8 bases. The V segment lost 5 bases and the J segment 7 bases; nucleotides outside the gene matches: 12. Germline-derived CDR1 and CDR2 are LNHDA and SQIVND (reference sequence). The CDR3 runs 15 residues. DNA for the CDR3: TGTGCCAGTAGTGACTCCTACGGACAGGGCGCGACCCAGTACTTC. This translates into CASSDSYGQGATQYF.

V is TRBV6-6 and J is TRBJ2-3, with a possible D match to TRBD2 (5 bases). Germline CDR1 reads MNHNY; CDR2 reads SVGAGI (reference sequence). The CDR3 totals 14 residues. Trimming pared 3 bases from V and 3 bases from J, leaving 10 bases between. For the CDR3, the DNA is TGTGCCAGCAGTTATATAGGGAGTACAGATACGCAGTATTTT. As protein: CASSYIGSTDTQYF.

As to this clone: At one boundary the junction diverges from the germline segment, which might be a read error. The chain recombines TRBV7-7 with TRBJ2-1; 7 bases match TRBD2. The germline V gene has CDR1 SSHAT and CDR2 FNYEAQ (reference sequence). This CDR3 has 13 amino acids. CDR3 region: CASSSGAPNEQFF. The CDR3 region has the DNA TGTGCTAGCAGCAGCGGGGCCCCCAATGAGCAGTTCTTC.

The V and J genes are TRBV19 and TRBJ2-7; tentatively, D is TRBD1 (6 bases). The CDR3 is made up of 12 amino acids. Trimming removed 6 bases from V and 5 bases from J, with 11 bases in between. Germline V gene sequence: CDR1 LNHDA, CDR2 SQIVND (reference sequence). The CDR3 loop reads CASRGASDEQYF. The CDR3 DNA is TGTGCCAGTAGGGGGGCTTCCGACGAGCAGTACTTC.

The J gene is TRBJ2-3, the V gene TRBV6-1; tentative D call: TRBD1 (6 bases). V lost 6 bases and J 0 bases, leaving 10 bases between the germline ends. The CDR3 runs to 14 residues. Germline values: CDR1 MNHNS, CDR2 SASEGT. The CDR3 DNA reads as TGTGCCAGCAGCCGGACAGCGAGCACAGATACGCAGTATTTT. Amino acids: CASSRTASTDTQYF.

J is TRBJ2-7 and V is TRBV1; TRBD1 reflects the table's D call only, with no check against the DNA. TRBV1 has pseudogene status. The CDR3 extends over 12 amino acids. The CDR3 DNA is TGCACCAGCAGCCCTCAGGACAGTAAGCAGTACTTC. Its protein is CTSSPQDSKQYF.

The chain links TRBV28 to TRBJ2-7; the D gene could be TRBD1 or TRBD2 (5 bases each). V shed 4 bases and J shed 1 base, with 17 bases lying between them. The germline gives CDR1 MDHEN, CDR2 SYDVKM. The CDR3 loop spans 16 amino acids. Here the CDR3 DNA reads TGTGCCAGCAGTTACCTTCCCGGGACCGTTTCCTACGAGCAGTACTTC. Translating it yields CASSYLPGTVSYEQYF. The full variable domain, its missing parts supplied by reference TRBV28 and TRBJ2-7, is DVKVTQSSRYLVKRTGEKVFLECVQDMDHENMFWYRQDPGLGLRLIYFSYDVKMKEKGDIPEGYSVSREKKERFSLILESASTNQTSMYLCASSYLPGTVSYEQYFGPGTRLTVT.

The chain has TRBV23-1 and TRBJ1-1, with TRBD1 matching over 8 bases. TRBV23-1 is recorded as an ORF, its role being uncertain. CDR3 length: 17 amino acids. The ends lost 2 bases at V and 3 bases at J; junction bases unmatched: 11. CDR3 in DNA: TGCGCCAGCAGTCAAGATTTTTCCGGACAGGGTCACACTGAAGCTTTCTTT. Translated: CASSQDFSGQGHTEAFF.

V is TRBV5-4 and J is TRBJ1-1; 8 bases line up with TRBD1. V trimming: 3 bases; J trimming: 4 bases; junction bases outside the gene matches: 8. The CDR3 is 15 amino acids. The germline gives CDR1 SGHNT, CDR2 YYREEE (reference sequence). The CDR3, as DNA: TGTGCCAGCAGCTCCCAGGGGGCGCAGGGCACTGAAGCTTTCTTT. Encoded protein: CASSSQGAQGTEAFF.

In its sample, this clone was seen once. The gene calls are TRBV4-3 and TRBJ1-5, with D maybe TRBD1 (5 bases). This CDR3 spans 19 amino acids. CDR1 and CDR2 (germline): LGHNA, YSLEER. V shed 0 bases and J shed 3 bases, with 21 bases lying between them. CDR3 DNA: TGCGCCAGCAGCCAAGATCTATGGTCGGGGGACCCCTCCAATCAGCCCCAGCATTTT. Its protein is CASSQDLWSGDPSNQPQHF.